The 5 T cell receptor beta chains in this list originate from one sample, sequenced in a study of T cells in Graves' hyperthyroidism and ophthalmopathy. Amplified TCR beta CDR3 regions came from RNA transcripts. First-round RT-PCR of the TCR CDR3 relied on the HTBI primer set. TCRdb fed the multiplex PCR reads into MiXCR, producing one record per CDR3 protein. The sample records 280,000 or so distinct CDR3 sequences, less than 30% being singletons. The sample consisted of blood. The receptors come from a man aged 40-50 years with Graves' hyperthyroidism that later progressed to Graves' ophthalmopathy.

The chain uses TRBV24-1 and TRBJ1-1, with D perhaps TRBD1 (5 bases). V lost 4 bases and J lost 3, with 17 bases in between. CDR1 and CDR2 (germline): KGHDR, SFDVKD. There are 16 residues in the CDR3. The CDR3 here is CATSDSGRGRDTEAFF. CDR3 in DNA: TGTGCCACCAGTGACTCAGGACGGGGGAGGGACACTGAAGCTTTCTTT.

The gene calls are TRBV28 and TRBJ2-7, with 7 nucleotides matching TRBD2. CDR1 is MDHEN, CDR2 SYDVKM, per germline. The CDR3 spans 16 residues. Trimming took 6 bases from V and 4 from J; bases not matched to a gene: 15. The CDR3 reads CASSYFGGGSKYEQYF. In nucleotides, the CDR3 is TGTGCCAGCAGCTATTTCGGTGGCGGGAGTAAGTACGAGCAGTACTTC.

The chain links TRBV6-2 or TRBV6-3 to TRBJ1-1; TRBD1 matches 10 bases. The CDR3 consists of 12 residues. Germline-derived CDR1 and CDR2 are MNHEY and SVGEGT. With V trimmed by 10 bases and J by 4 bases, 3 bases remained unmatched. The CDR3: CAIWTGGTEAFF. The CDR3 region has the DNA TGTGCCATCTGGACAGGGGGCACTGAAGCTTTCTTT.

This clonotype has at least ten counts. The genes are TRBV3-1 and TRBJ2-5; D is perhaps TRBD1 (5 bases). With 2 bases removed from V and 1 base from J, the gap between germline ends came to 11 bases. The germline V gene has CDR1 LGHDT and CDR2 YNNKEL (reference sequence). The CDR3 totals 15 residues. The CDR3 here is CASSQMDTPQETQYF. The CDR3 DNA sequence: TGTGCCAGCAGCCAAATGGACACACCCCAAGAGACCCAGTACTTC.

This clonotype has only a few counts. This rearrangement joins TRBV12-3 or TRBV12-4 to TRBJ1-1; perhaps TRBD1 as D (5 bases). V dropped 8 bases and J dropped 4 bases, with 17 bases sitting between them. CDR3 length: 14 residues. CDR3 bases: TGTGCCAGCCGCCCTGAGGGGCGAGGCACTGAAGCTTTCTTT. Protein: CASRPEGRGTEAFF.